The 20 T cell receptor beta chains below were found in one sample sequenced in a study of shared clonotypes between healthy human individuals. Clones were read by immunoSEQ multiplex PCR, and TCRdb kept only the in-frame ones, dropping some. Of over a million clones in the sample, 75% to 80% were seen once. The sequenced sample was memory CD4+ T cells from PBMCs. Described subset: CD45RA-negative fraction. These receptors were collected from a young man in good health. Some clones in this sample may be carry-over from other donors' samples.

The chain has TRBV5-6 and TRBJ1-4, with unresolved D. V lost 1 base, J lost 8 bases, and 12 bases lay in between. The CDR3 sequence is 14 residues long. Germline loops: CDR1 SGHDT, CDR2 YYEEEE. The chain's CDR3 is CASSLQQAGEKLFF. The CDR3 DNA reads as TGTGCCAGCAGCTTGCAGCAGGCCGGGGAAAAACTGTTTTTT.

The CDR3 DNA is TGTGCCAGCAGTCTAGGGGGGGACCACTTATACGAGCAGTACTTC. Amino acid sequence: CASSLGGDHLYEQYF. The chain has TRBV7-6 and TRBJ2-7, with a tentative D call TRBD2 (7 bases). V shed 6 bases and J shed 4 bases, with 19 bases lying between them. In germline, CDR1 is SGHVS, CDR2 FNYEAQ. This CDR3 contains 15 residues.

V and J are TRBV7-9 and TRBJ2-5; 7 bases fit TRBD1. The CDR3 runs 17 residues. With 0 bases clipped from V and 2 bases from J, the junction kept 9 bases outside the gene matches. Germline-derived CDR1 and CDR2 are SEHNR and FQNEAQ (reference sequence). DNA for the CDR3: TGTGCCAGCAGCTTAGCGTTAAATTGGGACAGTCAAGAGACCCAGTACTTC. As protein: CASSLALNWDSQETQYF.

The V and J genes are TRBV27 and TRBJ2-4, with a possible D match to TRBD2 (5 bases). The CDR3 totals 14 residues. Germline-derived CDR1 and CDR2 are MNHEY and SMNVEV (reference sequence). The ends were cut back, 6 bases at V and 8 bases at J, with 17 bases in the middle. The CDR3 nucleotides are TGTGCCAGCAGAGGAAGGGTTGGAGGATACATTCAGTACTTC. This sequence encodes CASRGRVGGYIQYF.

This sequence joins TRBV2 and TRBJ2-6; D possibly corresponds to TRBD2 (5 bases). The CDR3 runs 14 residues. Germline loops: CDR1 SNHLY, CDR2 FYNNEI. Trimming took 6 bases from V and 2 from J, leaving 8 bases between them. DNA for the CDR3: TGTGCCAGCAGGAGGGTTACTGGGGCCAACGTCCTGACTTTC. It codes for CASRRVTGANVLTF.

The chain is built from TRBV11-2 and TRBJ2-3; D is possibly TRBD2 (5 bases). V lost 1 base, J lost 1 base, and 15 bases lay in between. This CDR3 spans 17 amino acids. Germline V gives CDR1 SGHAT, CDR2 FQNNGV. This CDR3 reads CASSLGIGGWGTDTQYF. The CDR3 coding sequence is TGTGCCAGCAGCTTAGGTATCGGAGGCTGGGGCACAGATACGCAGTATTTT.

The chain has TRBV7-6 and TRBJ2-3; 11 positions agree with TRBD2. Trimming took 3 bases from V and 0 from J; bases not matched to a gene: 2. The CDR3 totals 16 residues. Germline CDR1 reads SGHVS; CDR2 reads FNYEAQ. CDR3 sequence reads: CASSFSGRDSTDTQYF. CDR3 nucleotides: TGTGCCAGCAGCTTTAGCGGGAGGGATAGCACAGATACGCAGTATTTT.

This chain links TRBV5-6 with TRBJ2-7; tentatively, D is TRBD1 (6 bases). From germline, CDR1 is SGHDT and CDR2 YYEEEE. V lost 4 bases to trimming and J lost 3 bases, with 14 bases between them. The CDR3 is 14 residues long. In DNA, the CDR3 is TGTGCCAGCAGCGGGCAGGACAGAAGCTACGAGCAGTACTTC. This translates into CASSGQDRSYEQYF. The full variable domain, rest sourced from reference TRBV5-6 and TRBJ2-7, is DAGVTQSPTHLIKTRGQQVTLRCSPKSGHDTVSWYQQALGQGPQFIFQYYEEEERQRGNFPDRFSGHQFPNYSSELNVNALLLGDSALYLCASSGQDRSYEQYFGPGTRLTVT.

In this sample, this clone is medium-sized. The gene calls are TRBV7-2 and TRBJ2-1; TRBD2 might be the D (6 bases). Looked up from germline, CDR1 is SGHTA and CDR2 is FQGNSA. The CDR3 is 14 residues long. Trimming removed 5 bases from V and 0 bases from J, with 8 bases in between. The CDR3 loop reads CASSGRSSYNEQFF. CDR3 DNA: TGTGCCAGCAGCGGGAGGAGCTCCTACAATGAGCAGTTCTTC.

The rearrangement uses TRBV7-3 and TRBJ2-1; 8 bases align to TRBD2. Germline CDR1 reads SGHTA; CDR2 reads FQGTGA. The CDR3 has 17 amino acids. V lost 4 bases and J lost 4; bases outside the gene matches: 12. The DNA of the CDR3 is TGTGCCAGCAGCTCCCGAGCGGGAGTCCCCACATACAATGAGCAGTTCTTC. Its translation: CASSSRAGVPTYNEQFF.

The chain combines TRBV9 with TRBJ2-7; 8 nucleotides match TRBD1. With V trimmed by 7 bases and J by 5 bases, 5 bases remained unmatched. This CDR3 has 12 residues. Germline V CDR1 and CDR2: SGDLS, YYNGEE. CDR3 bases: TGTGCCAGCGGACAGGGTAGCCACGAGCAGTACTTC. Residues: CASGQGSHEQYF.

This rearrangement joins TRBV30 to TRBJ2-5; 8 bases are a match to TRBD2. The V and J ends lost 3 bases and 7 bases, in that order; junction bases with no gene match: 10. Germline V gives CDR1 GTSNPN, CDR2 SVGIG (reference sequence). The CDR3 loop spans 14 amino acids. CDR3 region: CAWRVSGSGRTQYF. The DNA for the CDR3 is TGTGCCTGGAGAGTGAGCGGGAGTGGGCGGACCCAGTACTTC. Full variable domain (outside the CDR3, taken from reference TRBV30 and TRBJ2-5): SQTIHQWPATLVQPVGSPLSLECTVEGTSNPNLYWYRQAAGRGLQLLFYSVGIGQISSEVPQNLSASRPQDRQFILSSKKLLLSDSGFYLCAWRVSGSGRTQYFGPGTRLLVL.

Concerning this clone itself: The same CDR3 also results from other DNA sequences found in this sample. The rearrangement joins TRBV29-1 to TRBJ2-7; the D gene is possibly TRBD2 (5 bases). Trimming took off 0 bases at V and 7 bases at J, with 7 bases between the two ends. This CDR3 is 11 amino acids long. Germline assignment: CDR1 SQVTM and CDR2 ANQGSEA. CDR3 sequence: CSVEDRGEQYF. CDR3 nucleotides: TGCAGCGTTGAAGATCGAGGGGAGCAGTACTTC.

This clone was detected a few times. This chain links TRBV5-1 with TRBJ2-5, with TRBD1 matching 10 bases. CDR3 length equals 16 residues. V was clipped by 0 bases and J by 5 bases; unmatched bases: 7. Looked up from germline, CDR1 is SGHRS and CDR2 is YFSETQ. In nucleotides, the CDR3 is TGCGCCAGCAGCTTGGGACAGGGGGCGCTGGGGGAGACCCAGTACTTC. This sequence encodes CASSLGQGALGETQYF.

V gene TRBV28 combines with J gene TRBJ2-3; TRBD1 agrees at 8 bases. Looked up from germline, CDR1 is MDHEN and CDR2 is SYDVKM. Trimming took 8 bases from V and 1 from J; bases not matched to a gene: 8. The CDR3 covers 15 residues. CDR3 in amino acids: CASDGQGRGTDTQYF. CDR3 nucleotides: TGTGCCAGCGACGGACAGGGACGAGGCACAGATACGCAGTATTTT.

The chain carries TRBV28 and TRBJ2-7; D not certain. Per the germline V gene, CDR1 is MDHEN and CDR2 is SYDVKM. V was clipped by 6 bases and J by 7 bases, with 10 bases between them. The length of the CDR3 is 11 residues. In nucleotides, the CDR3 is TGTGCCAGCAGCCGTTTAAGGGAGCAGTACTTC. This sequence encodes CASSRLREQYF.

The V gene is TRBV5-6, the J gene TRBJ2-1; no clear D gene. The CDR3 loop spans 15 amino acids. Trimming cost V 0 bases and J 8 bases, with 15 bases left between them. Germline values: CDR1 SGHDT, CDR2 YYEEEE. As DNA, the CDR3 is TGTGCCAGCAGCTTGGTGCAGCCGTCTAGGGATGAGCAGTTCTTC. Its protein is CASSLVQPSRDEQFF.

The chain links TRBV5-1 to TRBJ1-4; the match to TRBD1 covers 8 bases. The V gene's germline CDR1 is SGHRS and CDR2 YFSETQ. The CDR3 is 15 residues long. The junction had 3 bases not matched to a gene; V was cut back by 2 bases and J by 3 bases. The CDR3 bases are TGCGCCAGCAGCTTACGGACAGGGTCTAATGAAAAACTGTTTTTT. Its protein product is CASSLRTGSNEKLFF.

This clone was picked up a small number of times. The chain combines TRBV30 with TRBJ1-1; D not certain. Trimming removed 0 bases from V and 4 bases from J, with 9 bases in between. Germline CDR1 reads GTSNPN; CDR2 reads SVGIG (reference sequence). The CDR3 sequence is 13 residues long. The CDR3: CAWSVGRLTEAFF. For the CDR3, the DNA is TGTGCCTGGAGTGTCGGTAGGCTCACTGAAGCTTTCTTT.

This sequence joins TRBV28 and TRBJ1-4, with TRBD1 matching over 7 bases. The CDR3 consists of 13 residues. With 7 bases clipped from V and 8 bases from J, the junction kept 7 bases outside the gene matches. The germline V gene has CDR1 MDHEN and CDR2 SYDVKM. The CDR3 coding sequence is TGTGCCAGCACGACAGGGTTTCGGGAAAAACTGTTTTTT. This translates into CASTTGFREKLFF.